The next 20 T cell receptor beta chains were all read from a single sample in a study of blood T cell repertoires in COVID-19. Some clones are missing from TCRdb's copy, which holds only in-frame ones; the method was immunoSEQ multiplex PCR. The repertoire has 250,000 or so clones, 70% to 90% of them found once; the top ten carry 2% to 2.5%. Sequenced: PBMCs or T cells enriched from blood (not recorded which). The origin of the receptors is a woman between 40 and 50 years old with acute COVID-19.

CDR3 sequence (DNA): TGCGCCAGCAGTGAAAAGCGGGGAAGCTCCTACGAGCAGTACGTC. It encodes CASSEKRGSSYEQYV. The V and J genes are TRBV10-2 and TRBJ2-7, with 7 bases identical to TRBD2. The CDR3 extends over 15 amino acids. The ends lost 3 bases at V and 0 bases at J; junction bases unmatched: 5. Germline CDR1 reads WSHSY; CDR2 reads SAAADI.

This rearrangement joins TRBV3-1 (or the pseudogene TRBV3-2) to TRBJ1-4; tentative D call: TRBD1 (5 bases). The CDR3 contains 14 residues. Germline values: CDR1 LGHDT, CDR2 YNNKEL (reference sequence). The V end was cut by 2 bases, the J end by 4 bases, with 8 bases between. The CDR3 DNA is TGTGCCAGCAGCCAAAAGACAGATAATGAAAAACTGTTTTTT. It specifies CASSQKTDNEKLFF.

This chain uses TRBV4-1 with TRBJ1-1; TRBD1 matches 9 bases. CDR1 MGHRA and CDR2 YSYEKL come from the germline V gene. The V segment lost 2 bases and the J segment 1 base; nucleotides outside the gene matches: 11. This CDR3 contains 18 residues. The CDR3 bases are TGCGCCAGCAGCCAATTCCGTGGGGGACAGGGACAGAACACTGAAGCTTTCTTT. It encodes CASSQFRGGQGQNTEAFF.

The rearrangement uses TRBV30 and TRBJ1-2; 10 bases line up with TRBD1. Per the germline V gene, CDR1 is GTSNPN and CDR2 is SVGIG (reference sequence). The CDR3 contains 14 residues. J lost 7 bases, V lost 5 bases, and 10 bases had no gene match. CDR3 DNA: TGTGCCTGGGTCCGGGACAGGGGCGAGCGTGGCTACACCTTC. Encoded protein: CAWVRDRGERGYTF.

The J gene is TRBJ2-3, the V gene TRBV25-1, with D possibly TRBD1 on 7 matching bases. Germline V gene lookup returns CDR1 MGHDK and CDR2 SYGVNS. V was clipped by 0 bases and J by 4 bases, with 17 bases between them. The CDR3 length is 17 residues. DNA of the CDR3: TGTGCCAGCAGTGAATATACTTCGGGCAGGGGGGCAGATACGCAGTATTTT. As protein: CASSEYTSGRGADTQYF.

The table lists this clone with a count of one. The V and J genes are TRBV25-1 and TRBJ2-1, with D possibly TRBD2 on 6 matching bases. V shed 5 bases and J shed 9 bases, with 11 bases lying between them. The CDR3 sequence is 12 residues long. Germline V lookup: CDR1 MGHDK, CDR2 SYGVNS. CDR3 in amino acids: CASSPGTGEQFF. The CDR3 DNA is TGTGCCAGCAGTCCCGGGACTGGTGAGCAGTTCTTC.

V usage is TRBV10-3 and J usage is TRBJ1-5, with 7 bases identical to TRBD1. CDR1 is ENHRY, CDR2 SYGVKD, per germline. The junction had 6 bases not matched to a gene; V was cut back by 0 bases and J by 7 bases. The CDR3 covers 15 residues. For the CDR3, the DNA is TGTGCCATCAGTGAGTCTGGAGGGGGCGGACAGCCCCAGCATTTT. Translating gives CAISESGGGGQPQHF.

The chain uses TRBV5-1 and TRBJ1-1; a weak D match, TRBD1 (6 bases). Germline assignment: CDR1 SGHRS and CDR2 YFSETQ. The CDR3 runs 13 residues. V was cut by 0 bases and J by 5 bases, with 8 bases left in between. CDR3 DNA: TGCGCCAGCAGCTTGGTGGGGGCGACTGAAGCTTTCTTT. It encodes CASSLVGATEAFF.

V gene TRBV11-3 combines with J gene TRBJ1-2, with 7 bases fitting TRBD1. This CDR3 contains 14 residues. J gave up 5 bases and V 3 bases, and 6 bases lay outside the gene matches. Germline CDR1 and CDR2: SGHNT and YENEEA. The CDR3 here is CASSFPDRDYGYTF. Written as DNA, the CDR3 is TGTGCCAGCAGCTTTCCTGACAGGGATTATGGCTACACCTTC.

The V gene is TRBV5-1, the J gene TRBJ2-3; 7 nucleotides align to TRBD2. V lost 6 bases and J lost 0; bases outside the gene matches: 4. The length of the CDR3 is 14 residues. From germline, CDR1 is SGHRS and CDR2 YFSETQ. As DNA, the CDR3 is TGCGCCAGCAAAGGGACTACAAGCACAGATACGCAGTATTTT. Translated: CASKGTTSTDTQYF.

About this clone: The sample contains more than one DNA sequence encoding this CDR3. The chain combines TRBV6-5 with TRBJ1-2; 7 nucleotides match TRBD1. In germline, CDR1 is MNHEY, CDR2 SVGAGI. CDR3 length: 12 residues. V shed 5 bases, J shed 8 bases, and the junction held 5 bases outside the gene matches. CDR3 region: CASSQQGNGYTF. CDR3 DNA: TGTGCCAGCAGTCAACAGGGGAACGGCTACACCTTC.

The rearrangement joins TRBV5-1 to TRBJ1-2; 8 nucleotides match TRBD1. CDR1 and CDR2 (germline): SGHRS, YFSETQ. This CDR3 has 15 residues. After removal of 0 bases from V and 1 base from J, the junction contained 2 bases not matched to a gene. CDR3 region: CASSLGTGNNYGYTF. For the CDR3, the DNA is TGCGCCAGCAGCTTGGGGACAGGGAATAACTATGGCTACACCTTC.

This clone was counted only a few times. The V call is TRBV7-9, the J call TRBJ2-2; a possible D gene is TRBD2 (6 bases). Germline loops: CDR1 SEHNR, CDR2 FQNEAQ (reference sequence). Trimming removed 5 bases from V and 3 bases from J, with 19 bases in between. The length of the CDR3 is 17 residues. The CDR3 is CASSPALTGGHTGELFF. Here the CDR3 DNA reads TGTGCCAGCAGCCCGGCTTTAACAGGAGGGCACACCGGGGAGCTGTTTTTT.

The V and J genes are TRBV9 and TRBJ1-1; maybe TRBD1 (6 bases). The CDR3 length is 14 residues. Trimming removed 3 bases from V and 4 bases from J, with 13 bases in between. Germline CDR1 is SGDLS and CDR2 is YYNGEE. The CDR3 nucleotides read TGTGCCAGCAGCGCACAGGGCGTAATCACTGAAGCTTTCTTT. Amino acids: CASSAQGVITEAFF.

The chain carries TRBV14 and TRBJ2-5, with TRBD2 as a possible D gene (5 bases). Trimming removed 2 bases at V and 1 base at J, with 11 bases between. This CDR3 contains 15 residues. CDR1 and CDR2 (germline): SGHDN, FVKESK. CDR3 DNA sequence: TGTGCCAGCAGCCAATGGAAAGCGGTCCAAGAGACCCAGTACTTC. Protein product: CASSQWKAVQETQYF.

The chain combines TRBV7-2 with TRBJ1-6; D remains ambiguous. V shed 5 bases and J shed 2 bases, with 10 bases lying between them. The germline V gene encodes CDR1 SGHTA and CDR2 FQGNSA. The CDR3 is made up of 15 amino acids. CDR3 nucleotides: TGTGCCAGCAGCCCAACAGTTGCCTATAATTCACCCCTCCACTTT. Its translation: CASSPTVAYNSPLHF.

V is TRBV19 and J is TRBJ1-1; D possibly corresponds to TRBD1 (6 bases). The CDR3 covers 14 residues. V was pared by 3 bases and J by 1 base, with 9 bases between. Germline CDR1 is LNHDA and CDR2 is SQIVND (reference sequence). CDR3 nucleotides: TGTGCCAGTAGTATTGTACAGGGGAACACTGAAGCTTTCTTT. It translates to CASSIVQGNTEAFF.

The CDR3 region is CASSTSGYGYTF. The CDR3 DNA sequence: TGTGCCAGTAGTACATCAGGGTATGGCTACACCTTC. V usage is TRBV19 and J usage is TRBJ1-2; a weak D match, TRBD1 (5 bases). The germline V gene has CDR1 LNHDA and CDR2 SQIVND (reference sequence). Deletions cut 4 bases from V and 5 bases from J, with 8 bases between. This CDR3 has 12 amino acids.

This sequence joins TRBV12-3 or TRBV12-4 and TRBJ2-7, with D perhaps matching TRBD2 (5 bases). The CDR3 sequence is 13 residues long. Trimming pared 6 bases from V and 6 bases from J, leaving 15 bases between. The CDR3 is CASSQVLGSEQYV. CDR3 coding DNA: TGTGCCAGCAGCCAAGTACTAGGGAGCGAGCAGTACGTC.

Points on this clone: Other DNA sequences in the sample encode the same CDR3. The rearrangement links TRBV9 to TRBJ1-6, with D unresolved. Between the trimmed V and J ends, which lost 0 bases and 4 bases, there was a span of 5 bases. Germline CDR1 and CDR2: SGDLS and YYNGEE. The CDR3 contains 14 residues. In DNA form, the CDR3 reads TGTGCCAGCAGCGTAGGGCAATATAATTCACCCCTCCACTTT. It yields the protein CASSVGQYNSPLHF.